The clone carrying this T cell receptor (beta chain) came up many times. Its antigen is as yet unknown. The sample comes from a study of spatial heterogeneity in lung cancer. At the level of the study: Alpha-chain detections were consistently fewer than beta-chain detections among the sequences. Overall study findings and caveats: Blood contained ubiquitous expanded tumor TCRs more at resection than at follow-up.

CDR3 size: 20 residues. Germline values: CDR1 SGHTA, CDR2 FQGNSA. J lost 0 bases, V lost 1 base, and 16 bases had no gene match. The time point was: blood at routine non-recurrence follow-up after resection. The study sequenced unsorted whole RNA from tumor, nontumor lung or frozen PBMC. Carried by each TCR cDNA molecule was a unique molecular identifier. A single record per CDR3 protein comes from TCRdb applying MiXCR to the 5' RACE reads. Found here are about 70,000 distinct CDR3 sequences, around 9.3% of them singletons; the top ten hold approximately 2%. The starting material was PBMCs, obtained at follow-up. The rearrangement uses TRBV7-2 and TRBJ2-5; 8 bases line up with TRBD1. This TCR came from a female donor with early-stage non-small cell lung cancer. The chain's CDR3 is CASSLVPLGTGSLYQETQYF. The CDR3 bases are TGTGCCAGCAGCTTAGTACCACTCGGGACAGGATCTTTGTACCAAGAGACCCAGTACTTC.